This passage covers 7 T cell receptor beta chains from one sample sequenced in a study of shared T cell receptors in the human thymus. Assay: immunoSEQ multiplex PCR; the TCRdb copy retains only in-frame clones and omits some. This table has hundreds of thousands of clones, 80% to 90% appearing once. This sample also appeared in a second study, on human thymus T cells.

Input material: thymocytes. These TCRs come from a girl less than two years old with a congenital heart defect.

This chain joins TRBV27 and TRBJ1-1; possible D gene TRBD1, 5 bases. Germline CDR1 MNHEY, CDR2 SMNVEV (reference sequence). V lost 3 bases, J lost 8 bases, and 13 bases lay in between. The CDR3 covers 13 residues. CDR3 sequence reads: CASSFRQRSEAFF. In nucleotides, the CDR3 is TGTGCCAGCAGTTTTAGACAGAGATCCGAAGCTTTCTTT.

The chain links TRBV6-5 to TRBJ1-2; TRBD1 matches at 9 bases. CDR1 is MNHEY, CDR2 SVGAGI, per germline. This CDR3 contains 16 residues. The J segment lost 3 bases and the V segment lost 3 bases, leaving 8 bases of the junction unmatched. The CDR3: CASSYAGTGLDYGYTF. In nucleotides, the CDR3 is TGTGCCAGCAGTTATGCCGGGACAGGGTTAGACTATGGCTACACCTTC.

Written as DNA, the CDR3 is TGCAGCGTTGTAGGGGGAGAGACCCAGTACTTC. Its protein is CSVVGGETQYF. This chain uses TRBV29-1 with TRBJ2-5; D possibly corresponds to TRBD1 (6 bases). This CDR3 region has 11 residues. Germline V gene data show CDR1 as SQVTM and CDR2 as ANQGSEA. V was shortened by 4 bases and J by 4 bases, with 7 bases between the two germline ends.

Note on this clone: Other DNA sequences from this sample encode an identical CDR3 as well. This rearrangement joins TRBV28 to TRBJ1-6; the D gene is possibly TRBD1 (6 bases). The CDR3 sequence is 14 residues long. With 3 bases removed from V and 6 bases from J, the gap between germline ends came to 9 bases. The germline CDR1 and CDR2 sequences are MDHEN and SYDVKM. In DNA, the CDR3 is TGTGCCAGCAGTTTGCAGGGGTCTAATTCACCCCTCCACTTT. This encodes CASSLQGSNSPLHF.

In its sample, this clone was seen once. This rearrangement joins TRBV19 to TRBJ1-4, with 11 nucleotides matching TRBD1. The V gene's germline CDR1 is LNHDA and CDR2 SQIVND (reference sequence). This CDR3 is built from 19 residues. Germline trimming cut 4 bases from V and 0 bases from J; bases unmatched to any gene: 10. Here the CDR3 reads CASSTLGRDRGATNEKLFF. CDR3 bases: TGTGCCAGTAGTACACTAGGGCGGGACAGGGGGGCAACTAATGAAAAACTGTTTTTT.

The chain recombines TRBV2 with TRBJ1-1; D gene ambiguous. Trimming removed 10 bases from V and 1 base from J, with 10 bases in between. Germline CDR1 is SNHLY and CDR2 is FYNNEI. CDR3 length equals 12 residues. CDR3: CANPTQNTEAFF. DNA of the CDR3: TGTGCCAACCCGACACAGAACACTGAAGCTTTCTTT.

The rearrangement uses TRBV6-5 and TRBJ2-5; 7 bases are shared with TRBD2. Germline CDR1 and CDR2: MNHEY and SVGAGI. V gave up 6 bases and J gave up 0 bases; unmatched junction bases: 4. CDR3 length: 14 residues. The CDR3 sequence is CASSHLADQETQYF. Here the CDR3 DNA reads TGTGCCAGCAGCCACCTAGCGGACCAAGAGACCCAGTACTTC.